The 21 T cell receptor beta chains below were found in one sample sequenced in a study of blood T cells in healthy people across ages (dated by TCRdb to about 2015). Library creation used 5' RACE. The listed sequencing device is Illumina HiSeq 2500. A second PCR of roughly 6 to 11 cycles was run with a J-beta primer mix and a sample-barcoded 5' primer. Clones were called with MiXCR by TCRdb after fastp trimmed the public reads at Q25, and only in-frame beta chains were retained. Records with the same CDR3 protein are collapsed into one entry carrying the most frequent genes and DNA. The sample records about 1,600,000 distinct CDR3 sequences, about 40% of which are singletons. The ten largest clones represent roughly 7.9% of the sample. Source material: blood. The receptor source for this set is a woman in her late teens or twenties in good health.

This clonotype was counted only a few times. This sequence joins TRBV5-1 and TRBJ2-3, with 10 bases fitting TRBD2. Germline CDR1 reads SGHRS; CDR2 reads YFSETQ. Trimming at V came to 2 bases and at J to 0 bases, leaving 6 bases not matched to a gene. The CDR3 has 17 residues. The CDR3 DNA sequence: TGCGCCAGCAGCTTCGGAGGACTAGCGGTGAGCACAGATACGCAGTATTTT. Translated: CASSFGGLAVSTDTQYF.

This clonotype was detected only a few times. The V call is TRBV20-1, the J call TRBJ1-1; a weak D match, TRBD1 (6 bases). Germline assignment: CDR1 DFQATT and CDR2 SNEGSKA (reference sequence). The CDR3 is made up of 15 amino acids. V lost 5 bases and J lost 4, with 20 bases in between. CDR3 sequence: CSALGGSGVGTEAFF. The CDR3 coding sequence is TGCAGTGCTCTGGGGGGCAGCGGAGTAGGCACTGAAGCTTTCTTT.

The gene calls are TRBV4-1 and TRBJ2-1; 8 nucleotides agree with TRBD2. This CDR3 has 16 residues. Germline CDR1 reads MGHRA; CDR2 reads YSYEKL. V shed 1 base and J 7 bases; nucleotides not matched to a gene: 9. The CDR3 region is CASSQGSGEFQNEQFF. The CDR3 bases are TGCGCCAGCAGCCAAGGTAGCGGGGAGTTTCAAAATGAGCAGTTCTTC.

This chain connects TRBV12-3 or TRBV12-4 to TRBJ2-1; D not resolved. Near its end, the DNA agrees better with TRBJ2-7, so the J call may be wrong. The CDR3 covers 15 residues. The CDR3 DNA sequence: TGTAAACACAACCCTCACCCGAGCTCCTACAATGAGCAGTACTTC. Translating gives CKHNPHPSSYNEQYF.

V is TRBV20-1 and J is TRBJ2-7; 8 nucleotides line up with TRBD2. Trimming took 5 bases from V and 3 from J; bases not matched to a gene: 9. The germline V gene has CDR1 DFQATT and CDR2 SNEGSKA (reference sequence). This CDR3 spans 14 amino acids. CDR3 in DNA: TGCAGTGCTGCTCCGACAGCGGGGGACTACGAGCAGTACTTC. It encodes CSAAPTAGDYEQYF.

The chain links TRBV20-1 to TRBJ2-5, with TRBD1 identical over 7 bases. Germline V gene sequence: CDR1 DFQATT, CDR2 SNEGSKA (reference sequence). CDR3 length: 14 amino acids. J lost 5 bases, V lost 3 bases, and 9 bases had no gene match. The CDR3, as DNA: TGCAGTGCTAGGTCGAACAGGGGTCAGGAGACCCAGTACTTC. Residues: CSARSNRGQETQYF.

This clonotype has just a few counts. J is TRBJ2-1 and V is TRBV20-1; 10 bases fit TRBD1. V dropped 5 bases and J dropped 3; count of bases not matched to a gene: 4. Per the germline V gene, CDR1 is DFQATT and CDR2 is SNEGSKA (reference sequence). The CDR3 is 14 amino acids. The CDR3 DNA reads TGCAGTGCTCCCCGGACAGGGGGCTACAATGAGCAGTTCTTC. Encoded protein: CSAPRTGGYNEQFF.

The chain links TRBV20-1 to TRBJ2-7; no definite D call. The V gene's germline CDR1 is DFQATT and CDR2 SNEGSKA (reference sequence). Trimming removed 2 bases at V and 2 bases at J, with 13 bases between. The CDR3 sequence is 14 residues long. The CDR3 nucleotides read TGCAGTGCTAGACCAGCGATACTCGCCTACGAGCAGTACTTC. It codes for CSARPAILAYEQYF.

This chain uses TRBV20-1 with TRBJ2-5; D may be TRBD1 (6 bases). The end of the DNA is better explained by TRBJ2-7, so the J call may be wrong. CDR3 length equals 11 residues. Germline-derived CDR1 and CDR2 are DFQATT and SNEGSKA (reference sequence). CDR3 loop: CSASKGGEQYF. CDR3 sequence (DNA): TGCAGTGCTAGTAAAGGGGGCGAGCAGTACTTC.

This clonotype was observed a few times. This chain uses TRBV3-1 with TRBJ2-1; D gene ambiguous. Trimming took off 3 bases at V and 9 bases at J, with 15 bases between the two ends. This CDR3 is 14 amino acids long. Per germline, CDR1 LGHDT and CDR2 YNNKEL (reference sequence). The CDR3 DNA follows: TGTGCCAGCAGCCAGGCAAACGGACGGAGTGAGCAGTTCTTC. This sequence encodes CASSQANGRSEQFF.

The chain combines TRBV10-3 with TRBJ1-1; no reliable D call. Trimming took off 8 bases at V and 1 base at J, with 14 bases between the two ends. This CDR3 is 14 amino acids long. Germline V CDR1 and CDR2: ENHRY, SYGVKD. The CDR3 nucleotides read TGTGCCATCCAGCCCGGGCTACCGAACACTGAAGCTTTCTTT. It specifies CAIQPGLPNTEAFF.

For the CDR3, the DNA is TGTGCCAGCAGTCTAGCTGGGGCGGGGGATAATGAGCAGTACTTC. As protein: CASSLAGAGDNEQYF. The gene calls are TRBV28 and TRBJ2-5; 7 nucleotides match TRBD2. Trimming cost V 5 bases and J 11 bases; bases outside gene matches: 17. Germline V CDR1 and CDR2: MDHEN, SYDVKM. The CDR3 loop spans 15 amino acids.

DNA of the CDR3: TGTGCCAGCAGCTTAGGGTCCAGCGGGAGTAGAAATCCGGAGAATGAGCAGTTCTTC. It is translated as CASSLGSSGSRNPENEQFF. The rearrangement uses TRBV11-2 and TRBJ2-1; 8 nucleotides agree with TRBD2. After removal of 1 base from V and 7 bases from J, the junction contained 18 bases not matched to a gene. This CDR3 region has 19 residues. Germline V lookup: CDR1 SGHAT, CDR2 FQNNGV.

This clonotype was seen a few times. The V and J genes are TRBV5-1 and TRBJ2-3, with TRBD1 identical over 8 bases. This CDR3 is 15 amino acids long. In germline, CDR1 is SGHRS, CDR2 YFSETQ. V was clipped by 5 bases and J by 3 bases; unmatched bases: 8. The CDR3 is CASSNRTGTTDTQYF. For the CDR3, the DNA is TGCGCCAGCAGTAACCGGACAGGGACTACAGATACGCAGTATTTT.

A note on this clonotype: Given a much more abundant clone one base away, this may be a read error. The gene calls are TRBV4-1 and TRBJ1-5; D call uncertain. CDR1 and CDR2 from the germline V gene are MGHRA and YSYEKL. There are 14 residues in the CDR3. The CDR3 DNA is TGCGCCAGCAGCCGAGGAGACCTCAATCGGCCCCAGCATTTT. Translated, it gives CASSRGDLNRPQHF.

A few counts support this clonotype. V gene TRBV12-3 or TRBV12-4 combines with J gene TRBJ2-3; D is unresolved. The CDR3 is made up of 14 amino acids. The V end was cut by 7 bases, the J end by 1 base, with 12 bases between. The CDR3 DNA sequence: TGTGCCAGCAATATAGGTCCTGGCACAGATACGCAGTATTTT. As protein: CASNIGPGTDTQYF.

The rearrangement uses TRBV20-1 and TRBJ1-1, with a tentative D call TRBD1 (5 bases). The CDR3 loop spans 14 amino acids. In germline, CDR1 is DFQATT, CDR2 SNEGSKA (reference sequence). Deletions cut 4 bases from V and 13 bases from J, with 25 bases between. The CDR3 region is CSANTGEVSTGVFF. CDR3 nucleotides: TGCAGTGCTAATACCGGGGAAGTTTCAACGGGGGTTTTCTTT.

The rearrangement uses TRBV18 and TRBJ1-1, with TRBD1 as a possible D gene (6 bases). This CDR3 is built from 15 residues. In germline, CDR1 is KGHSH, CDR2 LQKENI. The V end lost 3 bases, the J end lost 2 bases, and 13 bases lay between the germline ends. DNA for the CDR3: TGTGCCAGCTCACCCCAGACAGGACCTAACACTGAAGCTTTCTTT. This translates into CASSPQTGPNTEAFF.

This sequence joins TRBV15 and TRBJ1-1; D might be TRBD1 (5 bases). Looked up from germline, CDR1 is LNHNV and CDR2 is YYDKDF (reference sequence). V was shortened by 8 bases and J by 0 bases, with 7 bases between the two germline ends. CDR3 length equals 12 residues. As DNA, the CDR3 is TGTGCCACCGGGGCGATGAACACTGAAGCTTTCTTT. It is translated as CATGAMNTEAFF.

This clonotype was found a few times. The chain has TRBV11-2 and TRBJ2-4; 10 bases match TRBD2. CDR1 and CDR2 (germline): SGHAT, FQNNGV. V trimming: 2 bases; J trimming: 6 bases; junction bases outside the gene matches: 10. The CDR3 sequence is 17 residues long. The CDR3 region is CASSLLRTSGRGNIQYF. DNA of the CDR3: TGTGCCAGCAGCTTACTTCGGACTAGCGGCCGTGGAAACATTCAGTACTTC.

As DNA, the CDR3 is TGTGCCAGCAGCTTAGCTCACTCTAACTATGGCTACACCTTC. This sequence encodes CASSLAHSNYGYTF. This chain links TRBV7-2 with TRBJ1-2; D gene ambiguous. Trimming took 0 bases from V and 0 from J, leaving 5 bases between them. The germline gives CDR1 SGHTA, CDR2 FQGNSA. This CDR3 has 14 residues.